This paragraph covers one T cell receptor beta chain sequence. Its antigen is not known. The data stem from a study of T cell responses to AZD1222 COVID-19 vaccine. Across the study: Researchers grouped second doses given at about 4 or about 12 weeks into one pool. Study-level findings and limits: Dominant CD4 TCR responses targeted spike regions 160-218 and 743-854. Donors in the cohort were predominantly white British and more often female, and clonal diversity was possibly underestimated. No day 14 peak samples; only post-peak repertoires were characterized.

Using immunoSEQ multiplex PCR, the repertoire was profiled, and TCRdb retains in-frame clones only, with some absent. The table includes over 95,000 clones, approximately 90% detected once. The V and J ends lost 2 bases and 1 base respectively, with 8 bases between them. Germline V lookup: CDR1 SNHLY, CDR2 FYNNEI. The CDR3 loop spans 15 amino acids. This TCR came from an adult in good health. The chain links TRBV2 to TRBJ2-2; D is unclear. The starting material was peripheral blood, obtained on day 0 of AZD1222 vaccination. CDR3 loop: CASSESSVNTGELFF. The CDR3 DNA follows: TGTGCCAGCAGTGAAAGTTCGGTGAACACCGGGGAGCTGTTTTTT. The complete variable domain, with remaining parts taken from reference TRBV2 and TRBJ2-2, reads EPEVTQTPSHQVTQMGQEVILRCVPISNHLYFYWYRQILGQKVEFLVSFYNNEISEKSEIFDDQFSVERPDGSNFTLKIRSTKLEDSAMYFCASSESSVNTGELFFGEGSRLTVL.